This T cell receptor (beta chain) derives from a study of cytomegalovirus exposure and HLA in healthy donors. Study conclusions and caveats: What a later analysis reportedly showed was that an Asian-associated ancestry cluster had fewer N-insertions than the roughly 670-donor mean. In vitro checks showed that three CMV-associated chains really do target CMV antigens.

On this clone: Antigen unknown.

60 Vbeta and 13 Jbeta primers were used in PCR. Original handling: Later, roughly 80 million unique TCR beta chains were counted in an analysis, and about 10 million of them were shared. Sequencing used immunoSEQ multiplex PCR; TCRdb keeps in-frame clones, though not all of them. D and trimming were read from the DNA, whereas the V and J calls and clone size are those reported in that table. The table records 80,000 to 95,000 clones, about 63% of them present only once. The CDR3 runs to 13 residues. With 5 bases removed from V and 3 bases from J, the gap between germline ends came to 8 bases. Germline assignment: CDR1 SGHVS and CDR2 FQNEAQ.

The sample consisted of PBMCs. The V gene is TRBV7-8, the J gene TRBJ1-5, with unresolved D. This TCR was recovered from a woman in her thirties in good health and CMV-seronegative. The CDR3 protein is CASSTGVNQPQHF. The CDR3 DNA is TGTGCCAGCAGCACCGGGGTCAATCAGCCCCAGCATTTT. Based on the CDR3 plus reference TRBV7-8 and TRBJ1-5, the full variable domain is GAGVSQSPRYKVAKRGQDVALRCDPISGHVSLFWYQQALGQGPEFLTYFQNEAQLDKSGLPSDRFFAERPEGSVSTLKIQRTQQEDSAVYLCASSTGVNQPQHFGDGTRLSIL.